This T cell receptor beta chain was sequenced in a study of response to subunit inactivated influenza vaccine. MiXCR was run by TCRdb on the RT-PCR reads, yielding one entry per CDR3 protein. The sample lists over 650,000 distinct CDR3 sequences; 18% were seen once. V was trimmed by 0 bases and J by 9 bases, leaving 12 bases between them. The CDR3 contains 15 residues. In germline, CDR1 is LGHNA, CDR2 YSLEER. This rearrangement joins TRBV4-3 to TRBJ1-6, with D unresolved. The sequence derives from a man aged 50 to 59 who received an inactivated influenza vaccine. This sample comprised PBMCs from blood, obtained 5 days after vaccination. The CDR3 loop is CASSQDGKGGSPLHF. The CDR3 nucleotides read TGCGCCAGCAGCCAAGATGGCAAAGGTGGTTCACCCCTCCACTTT.